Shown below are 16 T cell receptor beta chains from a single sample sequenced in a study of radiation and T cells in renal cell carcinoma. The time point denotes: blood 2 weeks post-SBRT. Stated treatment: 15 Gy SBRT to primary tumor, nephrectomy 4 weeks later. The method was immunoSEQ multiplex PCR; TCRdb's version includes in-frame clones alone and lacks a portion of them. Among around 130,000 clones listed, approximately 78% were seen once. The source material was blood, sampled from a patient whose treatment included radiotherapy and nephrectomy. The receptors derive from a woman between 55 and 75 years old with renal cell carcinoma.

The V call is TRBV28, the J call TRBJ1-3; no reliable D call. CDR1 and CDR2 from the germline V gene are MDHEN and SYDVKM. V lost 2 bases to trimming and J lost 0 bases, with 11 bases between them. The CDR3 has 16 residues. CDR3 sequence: CASSLHAGLSGNTIYF. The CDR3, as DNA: TGTGCCAGCAGTTTACACGCCGGCCTCTCTGGAAACACCATATATTTT.

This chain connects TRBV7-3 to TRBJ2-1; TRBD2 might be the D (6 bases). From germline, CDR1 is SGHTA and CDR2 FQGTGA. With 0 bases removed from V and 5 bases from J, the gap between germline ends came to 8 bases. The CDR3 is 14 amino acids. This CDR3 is CASSLTGGDNEQFF. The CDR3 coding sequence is TGTGCCAGCAGCTTAACCGGGGGTGACAATGAGCAGTTCTTC.

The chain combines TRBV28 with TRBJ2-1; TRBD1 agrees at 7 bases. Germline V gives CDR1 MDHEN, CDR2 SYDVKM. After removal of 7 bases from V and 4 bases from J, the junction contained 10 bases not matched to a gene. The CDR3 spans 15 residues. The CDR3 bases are TGTGCCAGCACTGATCGGCTGGGACAGTACAATGAGCAGTTCTTC. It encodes CASTDRLGQYNEQFF.

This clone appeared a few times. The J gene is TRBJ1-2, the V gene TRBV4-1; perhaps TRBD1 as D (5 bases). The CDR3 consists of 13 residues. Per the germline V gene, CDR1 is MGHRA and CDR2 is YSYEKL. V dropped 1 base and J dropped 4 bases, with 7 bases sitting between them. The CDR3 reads CASSQGQFYGYTF. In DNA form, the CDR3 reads TGCGCCAGCAGCCAAGGACAGTTCTATGGCTACACCTTC.

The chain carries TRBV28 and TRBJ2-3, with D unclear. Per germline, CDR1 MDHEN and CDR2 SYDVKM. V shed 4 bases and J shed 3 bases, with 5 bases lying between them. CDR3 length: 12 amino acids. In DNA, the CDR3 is TGTGCCAGCAGTTACCAAACAGATACGCAGTATTTT. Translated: CASSYQTDTQYF.

The CDR3 region is CASSLSGLAGIAVDIQYF. As DNA, the CDR3 is TGTGCCAGCAGTTTAAGTGGACTAGCGGGGATCGCCGTAGACATTCAGTACTTC. The V call is TRBV27, the J call TRBJ2-4; 12 bases are shared with TRBD2. Looked up from germline, CDR1 is MNHEY and CDR2 is SMNVEV (reference sequence). V lost 2 bases, J lost 8 bases, and 13 bases stayed unmatched. CDR3 length: 18 amino acids.

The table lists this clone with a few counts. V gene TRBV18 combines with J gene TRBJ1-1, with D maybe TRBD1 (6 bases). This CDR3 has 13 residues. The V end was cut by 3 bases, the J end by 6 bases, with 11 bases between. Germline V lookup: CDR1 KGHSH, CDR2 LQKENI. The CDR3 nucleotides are TGTGCCAGCTCACCGTCAGGGGTCCCTGAAGCTTTCTTT. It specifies CASSPSGVPEAFF.

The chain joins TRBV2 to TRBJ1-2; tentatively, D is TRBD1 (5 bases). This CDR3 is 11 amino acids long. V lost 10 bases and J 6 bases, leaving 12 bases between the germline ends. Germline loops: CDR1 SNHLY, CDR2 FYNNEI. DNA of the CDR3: TGTGCCACCGGGAGGGGCAATGGCTACACCTTC. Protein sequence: CATGRGNGYTF.

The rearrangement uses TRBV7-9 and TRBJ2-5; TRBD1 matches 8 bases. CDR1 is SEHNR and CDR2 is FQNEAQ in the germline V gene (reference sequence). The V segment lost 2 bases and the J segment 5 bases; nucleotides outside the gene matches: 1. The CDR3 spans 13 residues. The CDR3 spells CASSLSGGETQYF. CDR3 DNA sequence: TGTGCCAGCAGCTTATCAGGGGGCGAGACCCAGTACTTC.

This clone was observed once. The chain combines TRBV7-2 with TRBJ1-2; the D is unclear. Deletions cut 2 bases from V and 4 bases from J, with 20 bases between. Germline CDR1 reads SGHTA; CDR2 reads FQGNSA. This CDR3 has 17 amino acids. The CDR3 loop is CASSLTLLRGTLYGYTF. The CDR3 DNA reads TGTGCCAGCAGCTTAACCCTCTTGCGGGGAACACTCTATGGCTACACCTTC.

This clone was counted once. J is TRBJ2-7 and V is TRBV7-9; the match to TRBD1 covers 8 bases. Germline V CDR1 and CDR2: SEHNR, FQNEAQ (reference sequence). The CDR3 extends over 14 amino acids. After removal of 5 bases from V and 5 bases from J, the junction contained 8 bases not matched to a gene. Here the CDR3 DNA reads TGTGCCAGCAGCATTCGGACAGGGTCCCACGAGCAGTACTTC. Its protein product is CASSIRTGSHEQYF.

The CDR3 sequence: CASSYADISPEAFF. CDR3 in DNA: TGTGCCAGCAGTTACGCCGACATTAGTCCTGAAGCTTTCTTT. V and J are TRBV6-5 and TRBJ1-1; D gene ambiguous. The germline V gene has CDR1 MNHEY and CDR2 SVGAGI. There are 14 residues in the CDR3. With 2 bases removed from V and 6 bases from J, the gap between germline ends came to 13 bases.

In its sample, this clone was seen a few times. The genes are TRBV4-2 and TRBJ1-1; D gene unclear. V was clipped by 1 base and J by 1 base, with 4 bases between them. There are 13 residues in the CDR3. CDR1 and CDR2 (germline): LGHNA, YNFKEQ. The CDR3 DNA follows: TGTGCCAGCAGCCAAGCCGGGAACACTGAAGCTTTCTTT. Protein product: CASSQAGNTEAFF.

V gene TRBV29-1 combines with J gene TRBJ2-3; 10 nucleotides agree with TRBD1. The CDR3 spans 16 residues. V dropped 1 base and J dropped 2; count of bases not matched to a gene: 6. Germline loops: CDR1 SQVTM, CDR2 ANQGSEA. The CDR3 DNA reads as TGCAGCGTTGAAGCTGCCGGGACAGGGGCCACAGATACGCAGTATTTT. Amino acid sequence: CSVEAAGTGATDTQYF.

In nucleotides, the CDR3 is TGTGCCAGCGAGGGGAGCTCCTACGAGCAGTACTTC. Translated: CASEGSSYEQYF. The chain combines TRBV9 with TRBJ2-5; D may correspond to TRBD1 or TRBD2 (5 bases each). The J call may be wrong; the DNA end is better matched by TRBJ2-7. CDR1 SGDLS and CDR2 YYNGEE come from the germline V gene. CDR3 length: 12 residues.

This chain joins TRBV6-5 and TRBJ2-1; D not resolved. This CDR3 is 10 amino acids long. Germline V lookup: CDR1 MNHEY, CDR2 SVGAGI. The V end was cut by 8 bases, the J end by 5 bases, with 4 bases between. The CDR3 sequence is CASGDNEQFF. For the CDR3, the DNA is TGTGCCAGCGGCGACAATGAGCAGTTCTTC.